A selection of T cell receptor beta chains follows, all from one sample in a study of T cell changes during pregnancy in multiple sclerosis. Only in-frame clones appear in the TCRdb table, and some are missing; sequencing was by immunoSEQ multiplex PCR. The table has over 30,000 clones, roughly 87% seen once. The source material was CD8+ T cells from peripheral blood mononuclear cells, sampled in the third trimester of pregnancy. The receptors here all came from a female donor with multiple sclerosis, enrolled in a pregnancy study. Both conserved end residues are part of each CDR3. A D gene is named only where the DNA matches it firmly. The listing skips clone size in some rows; elsewhere it reads once, few, many or a size class.

v_call: TRBV9
j_call: TRBJ2-1
clone_size: -
d_call: TRBD2
cdr3_aa: CASSERGVAGYNEQFF

v_call: TRBV30
j_call: TRBJ1-2
clone_size: -
d_call: -
cdr3_aa: CAWSVPGNYGYTF

v_call: TRBV18
j_call: TRBJ1-5
clone_size: -
d_call: -
cdr3_aa: CASSQLGDQPQHF

v_call: TRBV28
j_call: TRBJ2-1
clone_size: -
d_call: -
cdr3_aa: CASSLGQLDYNEQFF

v_call: TRBV27
j_call: TRBJ2-7
clone_size: few
d_call: TRBD1
cdr3_aa: CASSYLPHRGRRSYEQYF

v_call: TRBV30
j_call: TRBJ2-7
clone_size: -
d_call: TRBD1
cdr3_aa: CAWSVGPGQSYEQYF

v_call: TRBV6-1
j_call: TRBJ2-1
clone_size: -
d_call: TRBD1
cdr3_aa: CATIGQGASYNEQFF

v_call: TRBV4-1
j_call: TRBJ1-3
clone_size: -
d_call: -
cdr3_aa: CASSQPGQSSGNTIYF

v_call: TRBV27
j_call: TRBJ1-4
clone_size: -
d_call: TRBD1
cdr3_aa: CASSPGGVGQGVLGEKLFF

v_call: TRBV5-4
j_call: TRBJ1-1
clone_size: -
d_call: -
cdr3_aa: CASSFGPTGSDTEAFF

v_call: TRBV27
j_call: TRBJ2-1
clone_size: -
d_call: TRBD2
cdr3_aa: CASSLLAGRVGDEQFF

v_call: TRBV5-6
j_call: TRBJ1-2
clone_size: -
d_call: TRBD1
cdr3_aa: CASSGGGYGYTF

v_call: TRBV19
j_call: TRBJ1-5
clone_size: -
d_call: -
cdr3_aa: CASSIGGQPQHF

v_call: TRBV2
j_call: TRBJ2-1
clone_size: -
d_call: -
cdr3_aa: CASSEESRYVYNEQFF

v_call: TRBV28
j_call: TRBJ1-2
clone_size: -
d_call: -
cdr3_aa: CASSRTSNYGYTF

v_call: TRBV6-5
j_call: TRBJ2-1
clone_size: -
d_call: -
cdr3_aa: CASRLARNSYNEQFF

v_call: TRBV4-1
j_call: TRBJ1-5
clone_size: -
d_call: -
cdr3_aa: CASSLRRGADQPQHF

v_call: TRBV5-8
j_call: TRBJ1-5
clone_size: -
d_call: TRBD1
cdr3_aa: CASRPTGTSNQPQHF

v_call: TRBV27
j_call: TRBJ1-1
clone_size: -
d_call: -
cdr3_aa: CASSPPQGPNTEAFF

v_call: TRBV27
j_call: TRBJ2-1
clone_size: -
d_call: TRBD2
cdr3_aa: CASSISSGSVNEQFF

v_call: TRBV5-1
j_call: TRBJ2-3
clone_size: -
d_call: TRBD1
cdr3_aa: CASSSDRDRLTDTQYF

v_call: TRBV5-6
j_call: TRBJ2-7
clone_size: -
d_call: -
cdr3_aa: CASSLLQGYEQYF

v_call: TRBV7-2
j_call: TRBJ1-5
clone_size: -
d_call: -
cdr3_aa: CASSSTGTNQPQHF

v_call: TRBV5-1
j_call: TRBJ2-7
clone_size: -
d_call: -
cdr3_aa: CASSPATDSGVLSYEQYF

v_call: TRBV7-9
j_call: TRBJ2-1
clone_size: -
d_call: TRBD2
cdr3_aa: CASSPPASGSHNEQFF

v_call: TRBV5-6
j_call: TRBJ2-5
clone_size: -
d_call: -
cdr3_aa: CASSEGGVETQYF

v_call: TRBV5-5
j_call: TRBJ2-5
clone_size: -
d_call: -
cdr3_aa: CASSLDIQETQYF

v_call: TRBV6-1
j_call: TRBJ2-5
clone_size: -
d_call: TRBD1
cdr3_aa: CASRLDRAETQYF

v_call: TRBV7-2
j_call: TRBJ1-6
clone_size: -
d_call: -
cdr3_aa: CASSLEWRLGLSSPLHF